Listed below are T cell receptor beta chains from one sample, sequenced in a study of control samples from healthy donors and cancer patients. Only in-frame clones appear in the TCRdb table, and some are missing; sequencing was by immunoSEQ multiplex PCR. Found here are some 200,000 clones, 75% to 95% of them singletons; the top ten hold approximately 1.5%. The source material was blood. These TCRs come from a woman aged 25 to 39 in good health. Each CDR3 is given with its conserved first and last residue. A D gene is named only where the DNA matches it firmly. Clone size is not always given. Where it is, it says once, few, many or a class for expanded clones.

v_call	j_call	clone_size	cdr3_length	d_call	cdr3_nt	cdr3_aa
TRBV6-4	TRBJ1-1	.	13	.	TGTGCCAGCAGTGACTCCCCGAACACTGAAGCTTTCTTT	CASSDSPNTEAFF
TRBV4-3	TRBJ2-3	few	19	TRBD2	TGCGCCAGCAGCCAAGATCGCAGGGGTTCTAGCGGGAGTTATGATACGCAGTATTTT	CASSQDRRGSSGSYDTQYF
TRBV18	TRBJ1-4	.	15	TRBD1	TGTGCCAGCTCGGCAGACAGGGGGCGCGGGGAAAAACTGTTTTTT	CASSADRGRGEKLFF
TRBV18	TRBJ1-2	.	14	TRBD1	TGTGCCAGCTCAGGACAGGGCTCCCCCTATGGCTACACCTTC	CASSGQGSPYGYTF
TRBV7-8	TRBJ2-7	.	14	TRBD2	TGTGCCAGCAGCTTAAGGCTAGCGGCCTACGAGCAGTACTTC	CASSLRLAAYEQYF
TRBV9	TRBJ2-5	.	14	TRBD1	TGTGCCAGCAGCGTACAGGGGGCGGGGGAGACCCAGTACTTC	CASSVQGAGETQYF
TRBV27	TRBJ2-3	.	15	TRBD2	TGTGCCAGCAGTTTAACGGGACTAGGGGCAGATACGCAGTATTTT	CASSLTGLGADTQYF
TRBV3-1/TRBV3-2	TRBJ1-5	.	15	.	TGTGCCAGCAGCCAAGGTCAGGGAGGTAATCAGCCCCAGCATTTT	CASSQGQGGNQPQHF
TRBV10-3	TRBJ2-3	.	13	TRBD2	TGTGCCATAAAGCGGGGGGGCAAAGATACGCAGTATTTT	CAIKRGGKDTQYF
TRBV19	TRBJ2-1	.	16	TRBD2	TGTGCCAGTAGTCCCGGACTAGCGGGAGCCTACAATGAGCAGTTCTTC	CASSPGLAGAYNEQFF
TRBV5-1	TRBJ2-3	.	14	.	TGCGCCAGCAGCTTGAGACTTAGCACAGATACGCAGTATTTT	CASSLRLSTDTQYF
TRBV7-9	TRBJ2-5	.	14	.	TGTGCCAGTACTCCCGGGACAACCAAAGAGACCCAGTACTTC	CASTPGTTKETQYF
TRBV6-5	TRBJ2-2	.	14	.	TGTGCCAGCAGTTACTTACTGAACACCGGGGAGCTGTTTTTT	CASSYLLNTGELFF
TRBV10-3	TRBJ2-1	.	13	.	TGTGCCATCAGTGAGTGGGGGTACAATGAGCAGTTCTTC	CAISEWGYNEQFF
TRBV7-8	TRBJ1-2	.	14	TRBD1	TGTGCCAGCAGCTTAGGAGACAGGGCCTATGGCTACACCTTC	CASSLGDRAYGYTF
TRBV7-3	TRBJ1-2	.	13	.	TGTGCCAGCAGCTGGGACGCTAACTATGGCTACACCTTC	CASSWDANYGYTF
TRBV28	TRBJ1-2	.	12	.	TGTGCCAGCAGACAGGGTAACTATGGCTACACCTTC	CASRQGNYGYTF
TRBV12-3/TRBV12-4	TRBJ1-5	.	12	.	TGTGCCAGCAGTACAGGGAATCAGCCCCAGCATTTT	CASSTGNQPQHF
TRBV7-2	TRBJ2-7	.	14	TRBD1	TGTGCCAGCAGCTTAGCCGGGACAGGCTACGAGCAGTACTTC	CASSLAGTGYEQYF
TRBV19	TRBJ2-1	.	16	TRBD1	TGTGCCAGTAGTATTATGGACAGGGGGCAAAGGAATGAGCAGTTCTTC	CASSIMDRGQRNEQFF
TRBV5-1	TRBJ2-7	.	13	.	TGCGCCAGCAGCTTGGAACAGGGCTACGAGCAGTACTTC	CASSLEQGYEQYF
TRBV4-1	TRBJ2-7	.	16	TRBD1	TGCGCCAGCAGCCAAGATCGGGGGACAGGGGCCAACGAGCAGTACTTC	CASSQDRGTGANEQYF
TRBV20-1	TRBJ2-1	.	10	.	TGCAGCACCCTAGGGAATGAGCAGTTCTTC	CSTLGNEQFF
TRBV12-5	TRBJ1-1	.	17	TRBD1	TGTGCTAGTGGTTTGTTCCCGGGACAGAACATGAACACTGAAGCTTTCTTT	CASGLFPGQNMNTEAFF
TRBV19	TRBJ1-2	.	14	TRBD1	TGTGCCAGTAGTATCCGGACAGGGGCCGGCGGCTACACCTTC	CASSIRTGAGGYTF
TRBV6-6	TRBJ1-6	once	16	TRBD1	TGTGCCAGCAGTTACTTACGGACAGGCGGGGGTTCACCCCTCCACTTT	CASSYLRTGGGSPLHF
TRBV19	TRBJ1-2	once	14	TRBD1	TGTGCCAGTAGTACCGGGACAGGGGAGAGGGGCTACACCTTC	CASSTGTGERGYTF
TRBV6-4	TRBJ2-3	.	14	TRBD2	TGTGCCAGCAGCCTAGCGGGTAGCACAGATACGCAGTATTTT	CASSLAGSTDTQYF